This T cell receptor (beta chain) was recovered during a study of T cells in Graves' hyperthyroidism and ophthalmopathy. Amplified TCR beta CDR3 regions derived from RNA transcripts. First-round RT-PCR of the TCR CDR3 relied on the HTBI primer set. Each CDR3 protein is one row after TCRdb ran MiXCR on the multiplex PCR reads. The sample shows about 300,000 distinct CDR3 sequences, 12% to 15% of them seen only once. Study results and limitations: Stable hyperthyroidism was told apart from ophthalmopathy by a model built on 13 V-J features.

CDR1 and CDR2 from the germline V gene are MDHEN and SYDVKM. The CDR3 has 16 residues. V was cut by 5 bases and J by 0 bases, with 14 bases left in between. With regard to this clonotype: Its target is not known. Being one base from a much bigger clone, this may be a read error. The CDR3 carries no conserved terminal phenylalanine or tryptophan, so it likely arises from a read error.

The sequencing sample was made of blood. The sequence was obtained from a middle-aged woman with Graves' hyperthyroidism. The rearrangement joins TRBV28 to TRBJ1-3; perhaps TRBD1 as D (5 bases). The CDR3 reads CASSIPQVTSGNTIYL. In nucleotides, the CDR3 is TGTGCCAGCAGTATCCCACAGGTGACCTCTGGAAACACCATATATTTG.